This TCR beta chain was captured by sequencing in a study of T cells after yellow fever vaccination. Study-wide background: Some fractions had low cell numbers, and these were prepared with SMART-Seq v4 Ultra Low Input. Points from the study as a whole: A weaker secondary response peaked on day 5, the primary on day 15. Across the CD4 and CD8 compartments, a small share of clonotypes was present in both.

V lost 1 base, J lost 3 bases, and 19 bases lay in between. CDR3 length: 17 residues. Germline CDR1 MGHDK, CDR2 SYGVNS. In the case of this clonotype: Its antigen is currently unknown.

5'RACE template switching produced TCR cDNA carrying a universal primer site and UMIs. One entry per CDR3 protein results from TCRdb running MiXCR on the 5' RACE reads. The sample holds fewer than 650,000 distinct CDR3 sequences, about a fifth seen once. The sequences come from PBMCs, collected around 3 weeks after the first yellow fever vaccination. The chain links TRBV25-1 to TRBJ2-7; D may be TRBD1 (6 bases). The clonotype comes from a man in his late teens or twenties who received the YFV17D yellow fever vaccine. CDR3 DNA: TGTGCCAGCAGTGAATCCAGTTCAGGACAGTCCATCTACGAGCAGTACTTC. The encoded protein is CASSESSSGQSIYEQYF.